This TCR beta chain was identified during a study of T-cell reconstitution after alpha-beta-depleted transplantation in children. Regarding the study as a whole: It was reported that alpha-beta T cells came from several hundred expanded graft clones (about two months after transplant). A year post-transplant, T-cell counts and diversity derived mostly from newly produced T cells.

In germline, CDR1 is MNHEY, CDR2 SVGAGI. Trimming left V 4 bases short and J 9 bases short, with 16 bases between. The CDR3 runs to 14 residues. Note on this clonotype: Its antigen is unknown.

Preparing the TCRbeta library involved the use of unique molecular identifiers. MiXCR was run by TCRdb on the PCR reads, yielding one entry per CDR3 protein. This table holds around 230,000 distinct CDR3 sequences, 17% found once. This sequence joins TRBV6-5 and TRBJ2-1; the D gene could be TRBD1 or TRBD2 (6 bases each). The clonotype was recovered from a male patient between 2 and 15 years old who had a stem cell transplant for acute lymphoblastic leukemia, so the T cells may come from the graft donor. The source was PBMCs, mostly from graft donor cells, collected 360 days after TCRalphabeta/CD19-depleted stem cell transplant. CDR3 nucleotides: TGTGCCAGCAGTTTGGGGGGCCGTCGAGGTGAGCAGTTCTTC. This encodes CASSLGGRRGEQFF.